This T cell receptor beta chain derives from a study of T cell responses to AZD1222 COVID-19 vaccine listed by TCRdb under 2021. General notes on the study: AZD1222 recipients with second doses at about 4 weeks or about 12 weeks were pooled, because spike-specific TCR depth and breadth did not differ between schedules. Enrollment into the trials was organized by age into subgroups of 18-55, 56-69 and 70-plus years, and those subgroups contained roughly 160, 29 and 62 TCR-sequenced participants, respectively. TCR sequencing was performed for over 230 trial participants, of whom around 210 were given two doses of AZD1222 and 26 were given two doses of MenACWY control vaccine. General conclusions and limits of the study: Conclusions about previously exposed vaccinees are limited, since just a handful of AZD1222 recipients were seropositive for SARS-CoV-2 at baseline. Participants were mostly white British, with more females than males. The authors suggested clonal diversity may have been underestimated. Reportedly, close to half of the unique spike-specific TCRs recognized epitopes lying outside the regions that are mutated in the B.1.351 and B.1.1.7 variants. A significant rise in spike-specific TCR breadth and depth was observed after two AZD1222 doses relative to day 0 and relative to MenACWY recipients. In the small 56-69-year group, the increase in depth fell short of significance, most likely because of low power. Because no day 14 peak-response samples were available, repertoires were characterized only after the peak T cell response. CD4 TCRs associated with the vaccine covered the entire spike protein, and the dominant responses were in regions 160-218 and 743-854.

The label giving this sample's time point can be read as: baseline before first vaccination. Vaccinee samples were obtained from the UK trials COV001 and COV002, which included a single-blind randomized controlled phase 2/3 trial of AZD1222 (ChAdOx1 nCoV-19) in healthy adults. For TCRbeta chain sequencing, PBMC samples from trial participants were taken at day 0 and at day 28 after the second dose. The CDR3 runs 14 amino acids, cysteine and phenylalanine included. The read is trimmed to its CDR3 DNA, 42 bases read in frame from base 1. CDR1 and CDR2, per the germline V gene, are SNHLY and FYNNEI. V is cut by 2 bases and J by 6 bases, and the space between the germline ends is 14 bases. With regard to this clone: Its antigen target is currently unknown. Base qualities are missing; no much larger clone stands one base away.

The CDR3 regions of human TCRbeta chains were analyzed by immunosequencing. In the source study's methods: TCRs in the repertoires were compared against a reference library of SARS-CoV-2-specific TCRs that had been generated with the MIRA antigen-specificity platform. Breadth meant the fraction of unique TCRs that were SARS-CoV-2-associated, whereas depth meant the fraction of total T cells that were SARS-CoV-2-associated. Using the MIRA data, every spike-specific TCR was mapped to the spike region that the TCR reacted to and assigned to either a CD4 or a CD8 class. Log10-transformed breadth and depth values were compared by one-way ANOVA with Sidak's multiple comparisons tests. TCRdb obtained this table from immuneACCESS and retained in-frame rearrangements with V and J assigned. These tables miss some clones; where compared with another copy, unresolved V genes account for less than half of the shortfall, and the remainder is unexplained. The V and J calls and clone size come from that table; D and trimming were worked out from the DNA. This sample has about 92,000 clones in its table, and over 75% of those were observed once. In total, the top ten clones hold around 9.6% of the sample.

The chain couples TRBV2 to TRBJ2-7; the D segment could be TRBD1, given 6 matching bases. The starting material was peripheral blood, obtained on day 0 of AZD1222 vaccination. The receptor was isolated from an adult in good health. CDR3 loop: CASSELEGVGEQYF. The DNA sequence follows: TGTGCCAGCAGTGAATTAGAGGGGGTGGGCGAGCAGTACTTC. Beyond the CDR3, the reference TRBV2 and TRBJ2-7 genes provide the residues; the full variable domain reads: EPEVTQTPSHQVTQMGQEVILRCVPISNHLYFYWYRQILGQKVEFLVSFYNNEISEKSEIFDDQFSVERPDGSNFTLKIRSTKLEDSAMYFCASSELEGVGEQYFGPGTRLTVT.